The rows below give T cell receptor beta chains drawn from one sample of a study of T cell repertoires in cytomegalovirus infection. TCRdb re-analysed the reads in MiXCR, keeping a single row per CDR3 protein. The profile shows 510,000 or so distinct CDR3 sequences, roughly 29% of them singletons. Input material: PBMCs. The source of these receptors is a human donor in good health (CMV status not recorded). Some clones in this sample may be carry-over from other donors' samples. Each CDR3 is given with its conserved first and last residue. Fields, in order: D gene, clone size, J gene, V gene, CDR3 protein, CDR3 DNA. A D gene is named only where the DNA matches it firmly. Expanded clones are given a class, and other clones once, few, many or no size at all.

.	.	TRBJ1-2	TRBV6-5	CASSYRWGIYGYTF	TGTGCCAGCAGTTACCGTTGGGGGATCTATGGCTACACCTTC
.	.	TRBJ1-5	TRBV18	CASSPPGGNSNQPQHF	TGTGCCAGCTCACCACCCGGAGGGAATAGCAATCAGCCCCAGCATTTT
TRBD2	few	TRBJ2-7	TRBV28	CASSSSGRAYEQYF	TGTGCCAGCAGTAGTAGCGGGAGAGCCTACGAGCAGTACTTC
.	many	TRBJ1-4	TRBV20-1	CSAREGEKLFF	TGCAGTGCTAGAGAAGGGGAAAAACTGTTTTTT
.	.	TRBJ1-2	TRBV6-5	CASSHPQEQGYTF	TGTGCCAGCAGTCACCCCCAGGAGCAAGGCTACACCTTC
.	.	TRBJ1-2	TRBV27	CASSLLRGLNYGYTF	TGTGCCAGCAGTTTATTGAGGGGGTTGAACTATGGCTACACCTTC
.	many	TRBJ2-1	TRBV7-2	CASSLVVVEQFF	TGTGCCAGCAGCTTAGTGGTAGTTGAGCAGTTCTTC
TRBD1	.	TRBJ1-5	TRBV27	CASRLRTGSYQPQHF	TGTGCCAGCCGGCTTCGGACAGGGTCTTATCAGCCCCAGCATTTT
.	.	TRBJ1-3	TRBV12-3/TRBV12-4	CASSQGFSGNTIYF	TGTGCCAGCAGCCAGGGTTTTTCAGGAAACACCATATATTTT
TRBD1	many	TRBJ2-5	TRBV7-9	CASTDRGSTETQYF	TGTGCCAGTACAGACAGGGGGTCGACTGAGACCCAGTACTTC
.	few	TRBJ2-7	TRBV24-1	CATRGAAGNEQYF	TGTGCCACCCGGGGCGCAGCAGGAAACGAGCAGTACTTC
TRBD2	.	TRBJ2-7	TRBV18	CASSQELADEQYF	TGTGCCAGCTCACAGGAACTAGCGGACGAGCAGTACTTC
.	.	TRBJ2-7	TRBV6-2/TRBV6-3	CASRPLQLVYEQYF	TGTGCCAGCAGACCCCTACAACTAGTCTACGAGCAGTACTTC
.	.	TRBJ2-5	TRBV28	CASSLPKTPGGGDPAYF	TGTGCCAGCAGTTTACCCAAGACGCCCGGGGGAGGAGACCCAGCCTACTTC
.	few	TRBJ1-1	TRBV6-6	CASSTHRWTEAFF	TGTGCCAGCAGTACTCACAGGTGGACTGAAGCTTTCTTT
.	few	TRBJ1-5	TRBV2	CASSEGRENNQPQHF	TGTGCCAGCAGTGAGGGCAGAGAGAACAATCAGCCCCAGCATTTT
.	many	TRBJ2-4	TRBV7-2	CASSLPGEWRGLTF	TGTGCCAGCAGCTTACCAGGGGAATGGAGGGGCTTGACTTTC
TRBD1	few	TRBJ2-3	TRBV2	CASKGRGMDTQYF	TGTGCCAGCAAGGGCAGGGGGATGGATACGCAGTATTTT
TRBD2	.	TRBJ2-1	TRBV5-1	CASSLVIAGTRGQFF	TGCGCCAGCAGCTTGGTTATAGCGGGCACAAGGGGGCAGTTCTTC
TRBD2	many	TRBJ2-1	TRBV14	CASSQEGGSPYNEQFF	TGTGCCAGCAGCCAAGAAGGCGGGAGTCCCTACAATGAGCAGTTCTTC
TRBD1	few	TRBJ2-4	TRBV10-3	CAISEGGDRGNIQYF	TGTGCCATCAGTGAGGGGGGAGACAGGGGCAACATTCAGTACTTC
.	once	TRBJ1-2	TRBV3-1	CASSRDLTSNYGYTF	TGTGCCAGCAGCCGGGACCTTACATCCAACTATGGCTACACCTTC
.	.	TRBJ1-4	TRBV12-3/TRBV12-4	CASSLSGGNEKLFF	TGTGCCAGCAGTTTGTCCGGGGGCAATGAAAAACTGTTTTTT
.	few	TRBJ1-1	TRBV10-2	CASRETGYTEAFF	TGCGCCAGCAGAGAAACAGGGTACACTGAAGCTTTCTTT
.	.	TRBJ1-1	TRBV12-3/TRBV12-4	CASTHGGEFRGAFF	TGTGCCAGCACCCATGGAGGGGAATTTCGAGGAGCTTTCTTT
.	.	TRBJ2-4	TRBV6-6	CASTPPGSAKNIQYF	TGTGCCAGCACTCCCCCAGGAAGCGCCAAAAACATTCAGTACTTC
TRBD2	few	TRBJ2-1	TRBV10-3	CAIRPSLAGASSHEQFF	TGTGCCATCAGGCCTAGCTTAGCGGGAGCAAGCTCTCATGAGCAGTTCTTC
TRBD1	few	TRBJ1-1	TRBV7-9	CASSINRGFGTEAFF	TGTGCCAGCAGCATTAACAGGGGGTTTGGGACTGAAGCTTTCTTT
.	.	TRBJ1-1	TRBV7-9	CASSLVGASEAFF	TGTGCCAGCAGCTTAGTGGGGGCATCTGAAGCTTTCTTT
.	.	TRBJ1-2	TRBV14	CASSQVYDRAYGYTF	TGTGCCAGCAGCCAAGTCTACGATAGAGCCTATGGCTACACCTTC
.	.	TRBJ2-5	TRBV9	CASSGLGETQYF	TGTGCCAGCAGCGGACTGGGGGAGACCCAGTACTTC
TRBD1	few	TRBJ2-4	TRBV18	CASSPGTGADIQYF	TGTGCCAGCTCACCAGGGACAGGGGCGGACATTCAGTACTTC
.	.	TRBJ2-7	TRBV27	CASSPQEGAGEQYF	TGTGCCAGCAGTCCCCAGGAGGGGGCCGGCGAGCAGTACTTC
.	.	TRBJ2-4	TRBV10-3	CAISESLQGNIQYF	TGTGCCATCAGTGAGTCTTTGCAGGGCAACATTCAGTACTTC
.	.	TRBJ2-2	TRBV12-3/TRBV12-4	CASSLNTPGPGELFF	TGTGCCAGCAGTTTGAATACGCCGGGGCCCGGGGAGCTGTTTTTT
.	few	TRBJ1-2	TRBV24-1	CATSQDTYGYTF	TGTGCCACCAGCCAAGACACCTATGGCTACACCTTC
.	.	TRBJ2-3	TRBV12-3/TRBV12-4	CASSFDGRGIDTQYF	TGTGCCAGCAGTTTTGACGGGAGAGGGATAGATACGCAGTATTTT
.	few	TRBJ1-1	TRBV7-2	CASSLTGKATEAFF	TGTGCCAGCAGCTTAACCGGGAAAGCTACTGAAGCTTTCTTT
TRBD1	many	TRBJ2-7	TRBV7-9	CASSWGQGPYEQYF	TGTGCCAGCAGCTGGGGACAGGGGCCCTACGAGCAGTACTTC
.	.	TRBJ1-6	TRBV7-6	CASSLGGGTLHF	TGTGCCAGCAGCTTAGGGGGGGGAACCCTCCACTTT
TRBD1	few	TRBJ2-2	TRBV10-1	CANNVRGRAGELFF	TGCGCCAACAACGTGAGGGGGCGCGCCGGGGAGCTGTTTTTT
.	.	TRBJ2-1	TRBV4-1	CASSQDIGGHLYNEQFF	TGCGCCAGCAGCCAAGATATTGGCGGACACCTTTACAATGAGCAGTTCTTC
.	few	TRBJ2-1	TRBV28	CASSLSGFGEQFF	TGTGCCAGCAGTTTATCCGGGTTCGGTGAGCAGTTCTTC
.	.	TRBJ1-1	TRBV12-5	CASGLRDEAFF	TGTGCTAGTGGTTTGAGGGACGAAGCTTTCTTT
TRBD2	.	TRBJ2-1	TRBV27	CASTPGLATYRKQFF	TGTGCCAGCACACCGGGACTAGCTACGTACCGGAAGCAGTTCTTC
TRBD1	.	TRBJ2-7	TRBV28	CASSSGQGSSYEQYF	TGTGCCAGCAGTTCGGGACAGGGTAGCTCCTACGAGCAGTACTTC
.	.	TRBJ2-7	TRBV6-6	CASSHYSGTPTYEQYF	TGTGCCAGCAGTCACTACTCCGGGACGCCAACCTACGAGCAGTACTTC
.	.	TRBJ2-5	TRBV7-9	CASSLGDLALGETQYF	TGTGCCAGCAGCTTAGGAGACCTTGCGTTGGGGGAGACCCAGTACTTC
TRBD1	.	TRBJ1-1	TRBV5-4	CASSGGDRARTEAFF	TGTGCCAGCAGCGGGGGGGACAGGGCTAGGACTGAAGCTTTCTTT
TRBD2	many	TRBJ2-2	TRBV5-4	CASSALAGGTGELFF	TGTGCCAGCAGCGCACTAGCGGGAGGGACCGGGGAGCTGTTTTTT
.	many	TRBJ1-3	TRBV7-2	CASSLARVSGNTIYF	TGTGCCAGCAGCTTAGCGCGAGTCTCTGGAAACACCATATATTTT
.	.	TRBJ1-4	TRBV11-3	CASSRRTNEKLFF	TGTGCCAGCAGCAGGAGGACTAATGAAAAACTGTTTTTT
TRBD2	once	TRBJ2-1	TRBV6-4	CASSYSGTSGRYEQFF	TGTGCCAGCAGTTATTCCGGGACTAGCGGGAGGTATGAGCAGTTCTTC
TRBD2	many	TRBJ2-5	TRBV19	CASSESSGRAGRTQYF	TGTGCCAGTAGTGAGTCTAGCGGGAGGGCCGGCAGGACCCAGTACTTC
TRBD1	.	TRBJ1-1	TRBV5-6	CASSTVGQGMNTEAFF	TGTGCCAGCAGCACCGTCGGACAGGGCATGAACACTGAAGCTTTCTTT
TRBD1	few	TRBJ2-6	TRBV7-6	CASSSGQGRAGANVLTF	TGTGCCAGCAGCTCAGGACAGGGAAGGGCTGGGGCCAACGTCCTGACTTTC
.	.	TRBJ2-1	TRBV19	CASRGGKGSGQFF	TGTGCCAGTAGAGGTGGGAAGGGATCGGGGCAGTTCTTC
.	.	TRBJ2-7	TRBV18	CASSPGGRVNEQYF	TGTGCCAGCTCACCGGGTGGAAGGGTTAACGAGCAGTACTTC
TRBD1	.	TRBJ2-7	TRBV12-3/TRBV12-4	CASRLTGGSYEQYF	TGTGCCAGCAGGTTGACAGGGGGGTCCTACGAGCAGTACTTC